The 7 T cell receptor beta chains below come from one sample, sequenced in a study of control samples from healthy donors and cancer patients. Here immunoSEQ multiplex PCR was the method, and the copy in TCRdb shows in-frame clones only, minus some. The data contain over 100,000 clones, around 92% of them singletons. The sequenced sample consisted of blood. These receptors came from a woman in her fifties or sixties in good health.

The chain combines TRBV13 with TRBJ2-1; TRBD2 matches 7 bases. The trim removed 5 bases at V and 7 bases at J, leaving 20 bases unmatched. This CDR3 has 18 amino acids. Germline-derived CDR1 and CDR2 are PRHDT and FYEKMQ (reference sequence). CDR3 nucleotide sequence: TGTGCCAGCAGCCCCCCAAGCTGGGGCGGGAGTAGGTGGAATGAGCAGTTCTTC. Amino acids: CASSPPSWGGSRWNEQFF.

The gene calls are TRBV28 and TRBJ2-7, with a possible D match to TRBD2 (6 bases). This CDR3 comprises 13 residues. Deletions cut 3 bases from V and 5 bases from J, with 11 bases between. The V gene's germline CDR1 is MDHEN and CDR2 SYDVKM. The CDR3 region is CASSFASVNEQYF. The DNA of the CDR3 is TGTGCCAGCAGTTTCGCTAGCGTCAACGAGCAGTACTTC.

The sample holds one count of this clone. V and J are TRBV29-1 and TRBJ1-2; D remains ambiguous. V lost 2 bases, J lost 4 bases, and 23 bases lay in between. This CDR3 contains 17 residues. Germline CDR1 reads SQVTM; CDR2 reads ANQGSEA. The CDR3 loop is CSVERFSGETWSYGYTF. The CDR3 DNA follows: TGCAGCGTTGAAAGGTTCTCAGGCGAGACCTGGTCCTATGGCTACACCTTC.

This chain connects TRBV28 to TRBJ1-1; D is undetermined. This CDR3 spans 14 amino acids. The germline V gene encodes CDR1 MDHEN and CDR2 SYDVKM. V was shortened by 3 bases and J by 4 bases, with 12 bases between the two germline ends. The CDR3 region is CASSLRQVSTEAFF. In DNA, the CDR3 is TGTGCCAGCAGTTTGCGGCAGGTTAGCACTGAAGCTTTCTTT.

The chain couples TRBV5-1 to TRBJ2-7; 9 bases agree with TRBD1. The germline V gene encodes CDR1 SGHRS and CDR2 YFSETQ. V dropped 4 bases and J dropped 3; count of bases not matched to a gene: 5. The CDR3 has 14 amino acids. The CDR3, as DNA: TGCGCCAGCAGCCAACCGGACAGGGGCTACGAGCAGTACTTC. Its protein is CASSQPDRGYEQYF.

The gene calls are TRBV15 and TRBJ1-3; D is undetermined. The ends were cut back, 0 bases at V and 7 bases at J, with 16 bases in the middle. CDR3 length equals 16 residues. CDR1 is LNHNV, CDR2 YYDKDF, per germline (reference sequence). The CDR3 here is CATSRDPPGMANTIYF. The CDR3 bases are TGTGCCACCAGCAGAGATCCGCCCGGTATGGCTAACACCATATATTTT.

The chain links TRBV6-5 to TRBJ1-1; D not certain. The CDR3 is made up of 15 amino acids. V shed 5 bases and J shed 2 bases, with 15 bases lying between them. Germline-derived CDR1 and CDR2 are MNHEY and SVGAGI. CDR3 region: CASSRSIERNTEAFF. The CDR3 nucleotides are TGTGCCAGCAGTCGCTCCATCGAACGTAACACTGAAGCTTTCTTT.